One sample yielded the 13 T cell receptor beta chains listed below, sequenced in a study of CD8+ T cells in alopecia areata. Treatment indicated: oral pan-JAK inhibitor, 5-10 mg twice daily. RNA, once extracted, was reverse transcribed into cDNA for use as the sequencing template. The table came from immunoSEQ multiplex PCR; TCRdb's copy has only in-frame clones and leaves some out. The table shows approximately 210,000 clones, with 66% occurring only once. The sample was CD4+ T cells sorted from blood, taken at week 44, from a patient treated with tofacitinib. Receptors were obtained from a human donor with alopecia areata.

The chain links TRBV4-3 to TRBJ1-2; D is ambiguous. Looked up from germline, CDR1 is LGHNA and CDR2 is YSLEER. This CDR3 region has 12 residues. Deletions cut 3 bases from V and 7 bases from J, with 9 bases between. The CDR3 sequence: CASSHRTGGYTF. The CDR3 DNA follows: TGCGCCAGCAGCCATCGGACCGGTGGCTACACCTTC.

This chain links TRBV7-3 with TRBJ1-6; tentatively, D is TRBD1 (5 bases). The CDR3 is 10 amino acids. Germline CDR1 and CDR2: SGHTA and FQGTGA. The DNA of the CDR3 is TGTGATGCGTGGGGGTCACCCCTCCACTTT. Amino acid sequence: CDAWGSPLHF. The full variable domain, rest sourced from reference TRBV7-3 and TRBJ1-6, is GAGVSQTPSNKVTEKGKYVELRCDPISGHTALYWYRQSLGQGPEFLIYFQGTGAADDSGLPNDRFFAVRPEGSVSTLKIQRTERGDSAVYLCDAWGSPLHFGNGTRLTVT.

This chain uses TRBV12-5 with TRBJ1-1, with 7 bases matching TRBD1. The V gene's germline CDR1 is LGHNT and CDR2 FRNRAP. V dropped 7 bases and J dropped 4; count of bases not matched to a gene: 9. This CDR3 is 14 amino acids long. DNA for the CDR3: TGTGCTAGTGAAACGACAGGGCGCGGCACTGAAGCTTTCTTT. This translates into CASETTGRGTEAFF.

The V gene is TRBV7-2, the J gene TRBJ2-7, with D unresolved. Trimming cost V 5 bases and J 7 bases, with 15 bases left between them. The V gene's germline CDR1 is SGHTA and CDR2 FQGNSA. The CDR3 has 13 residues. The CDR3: CASSPGPGREQYF. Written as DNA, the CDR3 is TGTGCCAGCAGCCCCGGCCCGGGCCGGGAGCAGTACTTC.

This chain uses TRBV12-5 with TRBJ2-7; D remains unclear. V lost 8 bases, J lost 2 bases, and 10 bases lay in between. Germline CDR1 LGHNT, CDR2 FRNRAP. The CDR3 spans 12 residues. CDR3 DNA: TGTGCTAGTTCACCGAACACCTACGAGCAGTACTTC. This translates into CASSPNTYEQYF.

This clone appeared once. CDR3 nucleotide sequence: TGCGCCAGCAGCGGTGGCACAGATACGCAGTATTTT. It is translated as CASSGGTDTQYF. The V call is TRBV5-1, the J call TRBJ2-3; D gene unclear. Looked up from germline, CDR1 is SGHRS and CDR2 is YFSETQ. The V and J ends lost 4 bases and 1 base respectively, with 4 bases between them. CDR3 length: 12 residues.

The CDR3 DNA is TGTGCCAGTAGCACGGAGGGAAGCAATCAGCCCCAGCATTTT. Its translation: CASSTEGSNQPQHF. The chain uses TRBV19 and TRBJ1-5; the D is unclear. Germline V lookup: CDR1 LNHDA, CDR2 SQIVND (reference sequence). With 6 bases removed from V and 1 base from J, the gap between germline ends came to 10 bases. This CDR3 spans 14 amino acids.

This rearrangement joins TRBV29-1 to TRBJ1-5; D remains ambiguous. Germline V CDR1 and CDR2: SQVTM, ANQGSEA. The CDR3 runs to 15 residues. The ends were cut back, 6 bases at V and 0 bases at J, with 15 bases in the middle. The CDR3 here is CSVAVGVNSNQPQHF. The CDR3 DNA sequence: TGCAGCGTCGCTGTTGGAGTTAATAGCAATCAGCCCCAGCATTTT.

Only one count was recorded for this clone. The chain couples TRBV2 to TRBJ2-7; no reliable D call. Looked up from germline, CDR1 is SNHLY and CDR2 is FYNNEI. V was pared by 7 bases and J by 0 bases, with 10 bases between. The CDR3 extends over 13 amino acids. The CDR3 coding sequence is TGTGCCAGCACCTCGGTGAGCTCCTACGAGCAGTACTTC. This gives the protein CASTSVSSYEQYF.

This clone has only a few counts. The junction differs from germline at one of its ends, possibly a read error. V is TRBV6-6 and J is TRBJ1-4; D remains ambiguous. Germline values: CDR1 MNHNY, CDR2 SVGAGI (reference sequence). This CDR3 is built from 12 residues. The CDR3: CASTEDGYPRVF. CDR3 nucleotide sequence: TGTGCCAGCACCGAAGACGGTTACCCCCGGGTTTTT.

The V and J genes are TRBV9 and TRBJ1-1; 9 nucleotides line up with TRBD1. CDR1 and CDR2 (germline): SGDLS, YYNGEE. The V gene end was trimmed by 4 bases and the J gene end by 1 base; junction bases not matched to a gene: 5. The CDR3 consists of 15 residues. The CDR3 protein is CASSRDRAPNTEAFF. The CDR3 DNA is TGTGCCAGCAGCCGGGACAGGGCCCCGAACACTGAAGCTTTCTTT.

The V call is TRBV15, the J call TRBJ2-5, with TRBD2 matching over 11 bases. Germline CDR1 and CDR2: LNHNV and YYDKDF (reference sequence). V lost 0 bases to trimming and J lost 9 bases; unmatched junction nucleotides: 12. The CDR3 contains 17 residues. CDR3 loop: CATSRDYGTSGAGAQYF. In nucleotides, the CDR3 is TGTGCCACCAGCAGAGATTATGGGACTAGCGGAGCTGGGGCCCAGTACTTC. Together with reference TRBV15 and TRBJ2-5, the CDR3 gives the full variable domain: DAMVIQNPRYQVTQFGKPVTLSCSQTLNHNVMYWYQQKSSQAPKLLFHYYDKDFNNEADTPDNFQSRRPNTSFCFLDIRSPGLGDTAMYLCATSRDYGTSGAGAQYFGPGTRLLVL.

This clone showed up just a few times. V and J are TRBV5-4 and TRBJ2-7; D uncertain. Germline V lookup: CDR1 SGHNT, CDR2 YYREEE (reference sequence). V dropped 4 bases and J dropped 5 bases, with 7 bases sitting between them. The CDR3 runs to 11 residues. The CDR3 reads CASSSHHEQYF. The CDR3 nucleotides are TGTGCCAGCAGCAGCCATCACGAGCAGTACTTC.